The following is a T cell receptor beta chain sequence with its context. The primer mix had 60 Vbeta and 13 Jbeta primers. TCRdb's table, derived via immunoSEQ multiplex PCR, lists solely in-frame clones and lacks some. The table shows roughly 120,000 clones, with more than 75% occurring only once. The data stem from a study of cytomegalovirus exposure and HLA in healthy donors. The germline V and J ends were trimmed by 2 bases and 4 bases, with 15 bases remaining between them. Germline-derived CDR1 and CDR2 are SGHDT and YYEEEE. CDR3 length: 16 residues. The sample comprised PBMCs. V usage is TRBV5-6 and J usage is TRBJ2-2, with D tentatively TRBD2 (6 bases). The TCR originated in a man aged 40-49 years in good health and CMV-seronegative. CDR3 nucleotide sequence: TGTGCCAGCAGCTTATTCGGGATGGGGGGCACCGGGGAGCTGTTTTTT. Protein sequence: CASSLFGMGGTGELFF.